Presented here are 19 T cell receptor beta chains from one specimen sequenced in a study of cytomegalovirus exposure and HLA in healthy donors. Assay: immunoSEQ multiplex PCR; the TCRdb copy retains only in-frame clones and omits some. This table holds over 150,000 clones, approximately 86% found once. Sequenced input: PBMCs. These receptors originate from a man younger than 35 in good health and CMV-seropositive.

The chain uses TRBV27 and TRBJ2-3; 10 bases line up with TRBD1. The V gene's germline CDR1 is MNHEY and CDR2 SMNVEV (reference sequence). The CDR3 runs to 18 residues. V gave up 5 bases and J gave up 6 bases; unmatched junction bases: 17. Here the CDR3 reads CASSPGPGQGSRMDTQYF. CDR3 bases: TGTGCCAGCAGTCCGGGGCCGGGACAGGGGAGTCGAATGGATACGCAGTATTTT.

The V and J genes are TRBV5-1 and TRBJ2-1; 9 bases are a match to TRBD2. The length of the CDR3 is 15 residues. Germline CDR1 and CDR2: SGHRS and YFSETQ. V shed 1 base, J shed 9 bases, and the junction held 8 bases outside the gene matches. The CDR3 region is CASSLTASGTGEQFF. CDR3 coding DNA: TGCGCCAGCAGCTTGACGGCTAGCGGGACGGGTGAGCAGTTCTTC.

This rearrangement joins TRBV4-2 to TRBJ1-2, with TRBD1 identical over 9 bases. V lost 3 bases, J lost 8 bases, and 1 base stayed unmatched. CDR3 length: 12 residues. The germline V gene has CDR1 LGHNA and CDR2 YNFKEQ. CDR3 sequence reads: CASSQDRGGYTF. In DNA, the CDR3 is TGTGCCAGCAGCCAGGACAGGGGAGGCTACACCTTC.

This sequence joins TRBV6-5 and TRBJ1-2; 7 bases match TRBD1. Germline V gives CDR1 MNHEY, CDR2 SVGAGI. Trimming took 6 bases from V and 3 from J; bases not matched to a gene: 10. The CDR3 contains 15 residues. The CDR3: CASRVGQPLHYGYTF. CDR3 coding DNA: TGTGCCAGCAGGGTGGGACAGCCCCTACACTATGGCTACACCTTC.

This clone was seen only a few times. The chain has TRBV6-6 and TRBJ1-1; D might be TRBD1 (5 bases). The V end was cut by 6 bases, the J end by 8 bases, with 10 bases between. Germline V CDR1 and CDR2: MNHNY, SVGAGI (reference sequence). The length of the CDR3 is 11 residues. CDR3 sequence: CASSGHQEAFF. CDR3 DNA sequence: TGTGCCAGCAGCGGACACCAAGAAGCTTTCTTT.

V is TRBV11-2 and J is TRBJ2-4, with 9 bases that match TRBD1. This CDR3 contains 17 residues. Germline V gene lookup returns CDR1 SGHAT and CDR2 FQNNGV. V gave up 4 bases and J gave up 7 bases; unmatched junction bases: 14. The CDR3 here is CASSSPTDRGYENIQYF. The CDR3 bases are TGTGCCAGCAGCTCTCCTACGGACAGGGGTTATGAGAACATTCAGTACTTC.

The chain joins TRBV19 to TRBJ1-5; weak D call: TRBD1 (5 bases). In germline, CDR1 is LNHDA, CDR2 SQIVND (reference sequence). This CDR3 has 14 residues. V was cut by 3 bases and J by 4 bases, with 10 bases left in between. DNA of the CDR3: TGTGCCAGTAGTATCCGGGACTTTAATCAGCCCCAGCATTTT. It encodes CASSIRDFNQPQHF.

The CDR3 DNA is TGCAGCGCCGAGGGGGACAGGGTACGAGGGGAGCAGTACTTC. Protein: CSAEGDRVRGEQYF. J is TRBJ2-7 and V is TRBV29-1, with 9 bases fitting TRBD1. Germline CDR1 is SQVTM and CDR2 is ANQGSEA. The V gene end was trimmed by 7 bases and the J gene end by 7 bases; junction bases not matched to a gene: 14. CDR3 length: 14 residues.

This chain joins TRBV9 and TRBJ2-2; perhaps TRBD2 as D (5 bases). CDR3 length equals 14 residues. Germline values: CDR1 SGDLS, CDR2 YYNGEE. Trimming pared 0 bases from V and 4 bases from J, leaving 7 bases between. CDR3 in DNA: TGTGCCAGCAGCGTAGCGGGGAGCACCGGGGAGCTGTTTTTT. This sequence encodes CASSVAGSTGELFF.

This clone was detected only once. V is TRBV18 and J is TRBJ2-5, with 12 bases aligning to TRBD2. The CDR3 is 16 amino acids. Unmatched junction bases numbered 3, after V lost 3 bases and J lost 1 base. Germline V gene data show CDR1 as KGHSH and CDR2 as LQKENI. CDR3 sequence reads: CASSPLAGGTQETQYF. The CDR3 coding sequence is TGTGCCAGCTCACCCCTAGCGGGAGGGACCCAAGAGACCCAGTACTTC.

V is TRBV27 and J is TRBJ2-7; TRBD1 agrees at 7 bases. V gave up 5 bases and J gave up 3 bases; unmatched junction bases: 13. The CDR3 runs to 16 residues. Germline V CDR1 and CDR2: MNHEY, SMNVEV (reference sequence). In DNA form, the CDR3 reads TGTGCCAGCAGTCCATCCGACAGGGACAAACACTACGAGCAGTACTTC. Amino acids: CASSPSDRDKHYEQYF.

The chain links TRBV5-6 to TRBJ2-1; 13 bases match TRBD2. Germline assignment: CDR1 SGHDT and CDR2 YYEEEE. After removal of 2 bases from V and 8 bases from J, the junction contained 7 bases not matched to a gene. CDR3 length: 16 residues. The CDR3 region has the DNA TGTGCCAGCAGCTTTTGGACTAGCGGGAGAGAGTATGAGCAGTTCTTC. As protein: CASSFWTSGREYEQFF.

This clone was observed once. The rearrangement uses TRBV6-5 and TRBJ2-7; tentative D call: TRBD2 (5 bases). The CDR3 consists of 15 residues. Looked up from germline, CDR1 is MNHEY and CDR2 is SVGAGI. V shed 0 bases and J shed 2 bases, with 11 bases lying between them. The CDR3 DNA reads TGTGCCAGCAGTTACTCGCTCGAGAGGGCCTACGAGCAGTACTTC. Translating gives CASSYSLERAYEQYF.

V is TRBV19 and J is TRBJ1-1, with a weak D call TRBD1 (6 bases). Germline values: CDR1 LNHDA, CDR2 SQIVND (reference sequence). V was pared by 10 bases and J by 1 base, with 22 bases between. The CDR3 totals 16 residues. CDR3 in DNA: TGTGCCACCCGAGGGTCAGGGGCAAGTCGGAACACTGAAGCTTTCTTT. It encodes CATRGSGASRNTEAFF.

The chain uses TRBV6-1 and TRBJ2-3, with 9 bases fitting TRBD2. Trimming cost V 10 bases and J 2 bases; bases outside gene matches: 7. Germline lookup yields CDR1 MNHNS and CDR2 SASEGT. CDR3 length equals 14 residues. The chain's CDR3 is CATKTSGYTDTQYF. CDR3 in DNA: TGTGCCACCAAGACTAGCGGATACACAGATACGCAGTATTTT.

This chain connects TRBV19 to TRBJ2-2, with 7 bases lining up with TRBD2. This CDR3 region has 15 residues. Germline V gives CDR1 LNHDA, CDR2 SQIVND (reference sequence). V trimming: 9 bases; J trimming: 5 bases; junction bases outside the gene matches: 12. The CDR3 DNA is TGTGCCAGCCTCTCAACGGGACTACTTACCGGGGAGCTGTTTTTT. Its protein product is CASLSTGLLTGELFF.

V usage is TRBV20-1 and J usage is TRBJ2-1; 7 positions agree with TRBD2. The CDR3 spans 11 residues. V gave up 7 bases and J gave up 5 bases; unmatched junction bases: 2. Looked up from germline, CDR1 is DFQATT and CDR2 is SNEGSKA (reference sequence). The CDR3 DNA follows: TGCAGTGGGGGGACTAACAATGAGCAGTTCTTC. Amino acids: CSGGTNNEQFF.

The chain has TRBV18 and TRBJ2-4; the match to TRBD1 covers 7 bases. The CDR3 spans 15 residues. Germline-derived CDR1 and CDR2 are KGHSH and LQKENI. The V segment lost 3 bases and the J segment 0 bases; nucleotides outside the gene matches: 2. CDR3 in amino acids: CASSPGQAAKNIQYF. As DNA, the CDR3 is TGTGCCAGCTCACCCGGACAGGCAGCCAAAAACATTCAGTACTTC.

J is TRBJ2-1 and V is TRBV6-5; possible D gene TRBD2, 5 bases. CDR3 length equals 16 residues. Germline V gene sequence: CDR1 MNHEY, CDR2 SVGAGI. Trimming removed 0 bases from V and 6 bases from J, with 15 bases in between. Here the CDR3 DNA reads TGTGCCAGCAGTTACTCGCGACCAGCAGGAGGCAATGAGCAGTTCTTC. It codes for CASSYSRPAGGNEQFF.